The text below deals with one T cell receptor (beta chain). The V and J ends lost 0 bases and 6 bases respectively, with 13 bases between them. From germline, CDR1 is SGDLS and CDR2 YYNGEE. The CDR3 extends over 14 amino acids. The data were obtained in a study of blood T cell repertoires in COVID-19. Overall study: Both acute and convalescent COVID-19 samples were obtained from the United States, Italy and Spain. Sources were T cells, B-cell-depleted T cells, or PBMCs; the material itself was cDNA or gDNA.

Original methodology: Reference gene primers were amplified, and this amplification served to estimate nucleated cell counts. Profiled with immunoSEQ multiplex PCR; TCRdb holds only in-frame clones, not every one. That table gives V, J and clone size, and the DNA gave D and trimming. The sample comprises about 240,000 clones, about 80% of which are singletons, and more than 8% rests with the top ten. The chain uses TRBV9 and TRBJ2-7; no firm D call. The clonotype comes from a woman over 75 with acute or convalescent COVID-19. Sequenced sample: peripheral blood. CDR3 protein: CASSVGGPISEQYF. CDR3 DNA: TGTGCCAGCAGCGTAGGAGGTCCTATCAGCGAGCAGTACTTC.